Listed here are 16 T cell receptor beta chains from one sample, sequenced in a study of STAT5B mutations in CD4+ large granular lymphocyte leukemia (dated by TCRdb to 2021 to 2024). Library preparation was by the immunoSEQ multiplex PCR assay. The clones in this table, taken by TCRdb from immuneACCESS, are in-frame only. Not every clone is retained; where verified, under half of the shortfall comes from an unresolved V gene, and the cause of the rest is unknown. Present in this sample are tens of thousands of clones, over 70% of which were seen just once. The ten top clones hold around 1% of the sample. Sequenced material: CD4+ T cells from blood buffy coats. The origin of the receptors is a human donor in good health.

V is TRBV10-2 and J is TRBJ2-7; 10 bases align to TRBD1. This CDR3 comprises 15 residues. The trim removed 7 bases at V and 2 bases at J, leaving 8 bases unmatched. CDR1 is WSHSY, CDR2 SAAADI, per germline. CDR3 protein: CASKTGQGSTYEQYF. Written as DNA, the CDR3 is TGCGCCAGCAAAACGGGACAGGGGTCGACCTACGAGCAGTACTTC.

The genes are TRBV6-6 and TRBJ1-2, with a possible D match to TRBD1 (6 bases). V lost 4 bases to trimming and J lost 3 bases, with 9 bases between them. The CDR3 is 13 amino acids. CDR1 is MNHNY and CDR2 is SVGAGI in the germline V gene (reference sequence). For the CDR3, the DNA is TGTGCCAGCAGTTTGACAGGCGACTATGGCTACACCTTC. Amino acids: CASSLTGDYGYTF.

The V call is TRBV19, the J call TRBJ2-5, with D possibly being TRBD1 or TRBD2 (5 bases each). This CDR3 has 14 residues. The germline V gene encodes CDR1 LNHDA and CDR2 SQIVND (reference sequence). With 5 bases removed from V and 4 bases from J, the gap between germline ends came to 14 bases. The CDR3 sequence is CASSARDLPETQYF. In DNA, the CDR3 is TGTGCCAGTAGTGCCCGGGACCTTCCAGAGACCCAGTACTTC.

V is TRBV6-6 and J is TRBJ2-3; weak D call: TRBD2 (5 bases). Per germline, CDR1 MNHNY and CDR2 SVGAGI (reference sequence). The CDR3 sequence is 15 residues long. Trimming shortened V by 5 bases and J by 2 bases, and 14 bases separated the two germline ends. In DNA, the CDR3 is TGTGCCAGCAGTACGGGGTGGGCGATCACAGATACGCAGTATTTT. Its protein product is CASSTGWAITDTQYF.

With respect to this clone: This sample includes further DNA sequences coding for the same CDR3. V usage is TRBV28 and J usage is TRBJ2-5; TRBD2 matches 13 bases. V lost 6 bases and J lost 5; bases outside the gene matches: 9. The CDR3 covers 16 residues. Per germline, CDR1 MDHEN and CDR2 SYDVKM. This chain's CDR3 is CASRSPGTSGVETQYF. CDR3 in DNA: TGTGCCAGCAGATCCCCGGGGACTAGCGGGGTTGAGACCCAGTACTTC.

This clone has a handful of counts. The chain employs TRBV11-2 and TRBJ2-2; D is unresolved. Per the germline V gene, CDR1 is SGHAT and CDR2 is FQNNGV. The CDR3 is 15 amino acids. V was pared by 5 bases and J by 4 bases, with 14 bases between. As DNA, the CDR3 is TGTGCCAGCAGCCCAGCAAACTCCCGCACCGGGGAGCTGTTTTTT. Encoded protein: CASSPANSRTGELFF.

The chain links TRBV14 to TRBJ2-7; D uncertain. Germline CDR1 is SGHDN and CDR2 is FVKESK. The CDR3 spans 12 residues. V was cut by 0 bases and J by 3 bases, with 3 bases left in between. The CDR3 is CASSQENYEQYF. CDR3 sequence (DNA): TGTGCCAGCAGCCAAGAAAACTACGAGCAGTACTTC.

The V gene is TRBV10-2, the J gene TRBJ2-1, with D unclear. The CDR3 is 14 amino acids. CDR1 and CDR2 from the germline V gene are WSHSY and SAAADI. The V gene lost 4 bases and the J gene lost 0 bases, with 7 bases spanning the gap. The CDR3 region is CASSVGSSYNEQFF. CDR3 coding DNA: TGCGCCAGCAGTGTTGGTAGCTCCTACAATGAGCAGTTCTTC.

This clone was seen a handful of times. This chain links TRBV10-3 with TRBJ1-2, with unresolved D. The CDR3 extends over 12 amino acids. Germline assignment: CDR1 ENHRY and CDR2 SYGVKD. With 6 bases removed from V and 2 bases from J, the gap between germline ends came to 7 bases. The CDR3 bases are TGTGCCATCAGCGCAGAAAACTATGGCTACACCTTC. This translates into CAISAENYGYTF.

The J gene is TRBJ1-2, the V gene TRBV9, with D hard to call. The V end lost 0 bases, the J end lost 3 bases, and 9 bases lay between the germline ends. CDR1 SGDLS and CDR2 YYNGEE come from the germline V gene. The length of the CDR3 is 14 residues. The CDR3 coding sequence is TGTGCCAGCAGCGTAGACGGTGGAGACTATGGCTACACCTTC. This encodes CASSVDGGDYGYTF.

The chain is built from TRBV2 and TRBJ2-7; 8 bases line up with TRBD1. CDR3 length: 15 amino acids. CDR1 is SNHLY and CDR2 is FYNNEI in the germline V gene. V dropped 3 bases and J dropped 4; count of bases not matched to a gene: 8. The CDR3 spells CASSERSGGVYEQYF. DNA of the CDR3: TGTGCCAGCAGTGAGAGGTCAGGGGGCGTGTACGAGCAGTACTTC.

The chain couples TRBV5-6 to TRBJ1-2; 11 nucleotides match TRBD1. CDR3 length: 15 residues. The germline V gene encodes CDR1 SGHDT and CDR2 YYEEEE. V shed 1 base, J shed 5 bases, and the junction held 4 bases outside the gene matches. The CDR3 DNA sequence: TGTGCCAGCAGCTTGAGAGGGACAGGGGGTTATGGCTACACCTTC. Translating gives CASSLRGTGGYGYTF.

The rearrangement links TRBV6-6 to TRBJ2-7; TRBD1 might be the D (6 bases). V was clipped by 2 bases and J by 6 bases, with 11 bases between them. Germline CDR1 is MNHNY and CDR2 is SVGAGI (reference sequence). There are 13 residues in the CDR3. The CDR3 loop reads CASSYVQGSEQYV. The DNA for the CDR3 is TGTGCCAGCAGTTACGTCCAGGGGTCCGAGCAGTACGTC.

In nucleotides, the CDR3 is TGTGCCAGCAGTGGCGGGACTAATTCCCTGCAGTTCTTC. It yields the protein CASSGGTNSLQFF. The V and J genes are TRBV2 and TRBJ2-1; 7 nucleotides align to TRBD2. The CDR3 totals 13 residues. The germline gives CDR1 SNHLY, CDR2 FYNNEI. V lost 4 bases, J lost 12 bases, and 9 bases stayed unmatched.

The chain joins TRBV5-1 to TRBJ1-3; maybe TRBD1 (5 bases). The CDR3 is 16 residues long. Germline V gene sequence: CDR1 SGHRS, CDR2 YFSETQ. The V end was cut by 0 bases, the J end by 4 bases, with 14 bases between. This chain's CDR3 is CASSLATAGIGNTIYF. CDR3 nucleotides: TGCGCCAGCAGCTTGGCTACGGCAGGGATAGGAAACACCATATATTTT.

The J gene is TRBJ2-2, the V gene TRBV7-3, with D unclear. Germline V gene lookup returns CDR1 SGHTA and CDR2 FQGTGA. The CDR3 runs to 14 residues. Trimming removed 0 bases from V and 1 base from J, with 3 bases in between. This CDR3 is CASSLTQNTGELFF. The CDR3 nucleotides are TGTGCCAGCAGCTTAACACAGAACACCGGGGAGCTGTTTTTT.